This is a list of T cell receptor beta chains from one sample in a study of blood T cell repertoires in COVID-19. Only in-frame clones appear in the TCRdb table, and some are missing; sequencing was by immunoSEQ multiplex PCR. The sample has roughly 25,000 clones, around 90% seen once. Sequenced sample: peripheral blood. Receptors originate from a human donor in a cohort sampled during active COVID-19. CDR3s include the opening cysteine and the closing phenylalanine or tryptophan. The order of the fields is D gene, clone size, V gene, J gene, CDR3 DNA, CDR3 protein. A D gene is named only where the DNA matches it firmly. Clone size is not always given. Where it is, it says once, few, many or a class for expanded clones.

TRBD1,-,TRBV19,TRBJ1-2,TGTGCCAGTAGAGGGGGCCTTTGGGACTATGGCTACACCTTC,CASRGGLWDYGYTF
-,-,TRBV2,TRBJ2-2,TGTGCCAGCAGTGGGGCCCCAACCGGGGAGCTGTTTTTT,CASSGAPTGELFF
TRBD1,-,TRBV6-5,TRBJ1-5,TGTGCCAGCAGTCGGGACAGGGGTGGTCAGCCCCAGCATTTT,CASSRDRGGQPQHF
-,-,TRBV27,TRBJ2-4,TGTGCCAGCAGTTTATTCGAGGGAGGCAGCAAAAACATTCAGTACTTC,CASSLFEGGSKNIQYF
-,-,TRBV10-3,TRBJ1-4,TGTGCCATCAGGGGGGGGCTTGCAACTAATGAAAAACTGTTTTTT,CAIRGGLATNEKLFF
TRBD2,-,TRBV30,TRBJ2-1,TGTGCCTGGAGTAGAGCTAGCGGGAGTAAGTTCGGAGATGAGCAGTTCTTC,CAWSRASGSKFGDEQFF
TRBD2,-,TRBV27,TRBJ2-5,TGTGCCAGCGGATCCGGGGGGGCTCTGCGCCAAGAGACCCAGTACTTC,CASGSGGALRQETQYF
TRBD1,-,TRBV2,TRBJ1-1,TGTGCCAGCAGCCCTGGGACAGGGATGCACACTGAAGCTTTCTTT,CASSPGTGMHTEAFF
TRBD1,-,TRBV14,TRBJ1-2,TGTGCCAGCAGCCGGGACAGGGACTATGGCTACACCTTC,CASSRDRDYGYTF
TRBD2,once,TRBV28,TRBJ2-1,TGTGCCAGCAGTTTACCCAGTGGGGCGGGAGGCCACAATGAGCAGTTCTTC,CASSLPSGAGGHNEQFF
TRBD1,-,TRBV7-8,TRBJ2-1,TGTGCCAGCAGCTTAGCTCGGACAGGGCACAATGAGCAGTTCTTC,CASSLARTGHNEQFF
-,-,TRBV5-1,TRBJ2-2,TGCGCCAGCAGATGGGGCGGATCGAACACCGGGGAGCTGTTTTTT,CASRWGGSNTGELFF
-,-,TRBV5-4,TRBJ2-3,TGTGCCAGCAGCACTGGCACAGATACGCAGTATTTT,CASSTGTDTQYF
TRBD1,-,TRBV28,TRBJ2-2,TGTGCCAGCAGGTCCACGGGACAGGGGGCGGGAACCGGGGAGCTGTTTTTT,CASRSTGQGAGTGELFF
TRBD1,-,TRBV19,TRBJ1-5,TGTGCCAGTAGCCGACAGGGTGGGAACAATCAGCCCCAGCATTTT,CASSRQGGNNQPQHF
-,-,TRBV6-2/TRBV6-3,TRBJ1-3,TGTGCCAGCAGTCGGGACTCGATCATTGGAAACACCATATATTTT,CASSRDSIIGNTIYF
TRBD2,-,TRBV2,TRBJ2-1,TGTGCCAGCAGGGGATCTAGCGGGGGGGCCGGCGAGCAGTTCTTC,CASRGSSGGAGEQFF
TRBD2,-,TRBV9,TRBJ2-1,TGTGCCAGCAGCCCGAGACTAGCGGGAGGGTCCTACAATGAGCAGTTCTTC,CASSPRLAGGSYNEQFF